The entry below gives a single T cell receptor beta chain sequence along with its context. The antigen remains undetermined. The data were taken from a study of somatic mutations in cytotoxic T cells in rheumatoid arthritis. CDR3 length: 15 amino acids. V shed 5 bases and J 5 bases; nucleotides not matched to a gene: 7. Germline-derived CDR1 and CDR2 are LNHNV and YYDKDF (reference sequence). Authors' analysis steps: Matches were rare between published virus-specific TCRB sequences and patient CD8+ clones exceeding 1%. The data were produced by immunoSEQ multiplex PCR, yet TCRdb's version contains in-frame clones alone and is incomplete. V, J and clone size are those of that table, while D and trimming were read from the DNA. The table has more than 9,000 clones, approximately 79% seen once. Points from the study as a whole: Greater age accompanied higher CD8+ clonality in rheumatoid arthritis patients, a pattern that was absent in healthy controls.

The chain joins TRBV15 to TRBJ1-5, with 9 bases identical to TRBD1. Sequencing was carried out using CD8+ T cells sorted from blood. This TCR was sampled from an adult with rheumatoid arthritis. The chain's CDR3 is CATSGQGWGDQPQHF. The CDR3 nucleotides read TGTGCCACCAGCGGACAGGGGTGGGGAGATCAGCCCCAGCATTTT.